The 20 T cell receptor beta chains below were found in one sample sequenced in a study of cytomegalovirus exposure and HLA in healthy donors. Researchers ran the PCR with 60 Vbeta and 13 Jbeta primers. Assay: immunoSEQ multiplex PCR; the TCRdb copy retains only in-frame clones and omits some. Seen here are 300,000 or so clones, around four fifths observed once, and the top ten hold 1.5% to 2.5%. The sequencing sample was made of PBMCs. The receptor set was obtained from a woman aged 35 to 49 in good health and CMV-seropositive.

CDR3 nucleotides: TGTGCCAGCAGCCAAGTACAGGGGGGATTCTACAATGAGCAGTTCTTC. Its translation: CASSQVQGGFYNEQFF. This chain uses TRBV4-2 with TRBJ2-1, with 8 positions matching TRBD1. The CDR3 contains 16 residues. Germline V CDR1 and CDR2: LGHNA, YNFKEQ. The trim removed 1 base at V and 3 bases at J, leaving 5 bases unmatched.

CDR3 protein: CASSSGVGTDTQYF. The CDR3 nucleotides read TGTGCCAGCAGTTCAGGGGTGGGCACAGATACGCAGTATTTT. V gene TRBV7-3 combines with J gene TRBJ2-3; a possible D gene is TRBD1 (6 bases). Germline V gene lookup returns CDR1 SGHTA and CDR2 FQGTGA. Trimming removed 6 bases from V and 1 base from J, with 11 bases in between. CDR3 size: 14 residues.

The rearrangement links TRBV10-3 to TRBJ2-3; D is uncertain. The germline CDR1 and CDR2 sequences are ENHRY and SYGVKD. Trimming took 8 bases from V and 0 from J, leaving 12 bases between them. The CDR3 is 14 amino acids. The CDR3 coding sequence is TGTGCCATCGCAGAGGCGTATAGCACAGATACGCAGTATTTT. It codes for CAIAEAYSTDTQYF.

V is TRBV7-6 and J is TRBJ2-1; D is perhaps TRBD2 (5 bases). The CDR3 contains 14 residues. Germline CDR1 is SGHVS and CDR2 is FNYEAQ. With 0 bases removed from V and 6 bases from J, the gap between germline ends came to 9 bases. The DNA for the CDR3 is TGTGCCAGCAGCTTAGCGATAGAGGGCAATGAGCAGTTCTTC. Protein: CASSLAIEGNEQFF.

Worth noting for this clone: The same CDR3 can be traced to other DNA sequences in this sample. The chain carries TRBV28 and TRBJ1-2; the match to TRBD1 covers 8 bases. The V gene's germline CDR1 is MDHEN and CDR2 SYDVKM. The CDR3 consists of 13 residues. Trimming cost V 5 bases and J 4 bases; bases outside gene matches: 3. CDR3 sequence: CASSLDRGYGYTF. As DNA, the CDR3 is TGTGCCAGCAGTCTCGACAGGGGCTATGGCTACACCTTC.

The chain employs TRBV13 and TRBJ2-5; 15 bases fit TRBD2. The J segment lost 5 bases and the V segment lost 5 bases, leaving 9 bases of the junction unmatched. The CDR3 extends over 17 amino acids. The germline V gene has CDR1 PRHDT and CDR2 FYEKMQ (reference sequence). CDR3 bases: TGTGCCAGCAGCGAAGGACTAGCGGGAGGGCCCAGGGAGACCCAGTACTTC. Protein sequence: CASSEGLAGGPRETQYF.

The chain recombines TRBV19 with TRBJ1-1; TRBD1 might be the D (5 bases). Trimming took 5 bases from V and 2 from J, leaving 12 bases between them. CDR1 and CDR2 from the germline V gene are LNHDA and SQIVND (reference sequence). This CDR3 spans 14 amino acids. The CDR3 sequence: CASSPIDRNTEAFF. DNA for the CDR3: TGTGCCAGTAGTCCAATAGACAGAAACACTGAAGCTTTCTTT.

V is TRBV7-9 and J is TRBJ2-7; 9 nucleotides align to TRBD1. This CDR3 region has 15 residues. V shed 3 bases, J shed 7 bases, and the junction held 10 bases outside the gene matches. Per germline, CDR1 SEHNR and CDR2 FQNEAQ (reference sequence). The CDR3 DNA reads as TGTGCCAGCAGCTTCTCAGGGACAGGGATAAGGGAGCAGTACTTC. Its translation: CASSFSGTGIREQYF.

This chain joins TRBV11-3 and TRBJ2-2; a possible D gene is TRBD2 (6 bases). The V and J ends lost 0 bases and 9 bases respectively, with 17 bases between them. Germline CDR1 reads SGHNT; CDR2 reads YENEEA. The CDR3 is 16 amino acids. CDR3 coding DNA: TGTGCCAGCAGCTTAGATGTTTCGGCGGGGCGAAGGGAGCTGTTTTTT. Translating gives CASSLDVSAGRRELFF. The variable domain in full, with the rest retrieved from reference TRBV11-3 and TRBJ2-2, is EAGVVQSPRYKIIEKKQPVAFWCNPISGHNTLYWYLQNLGQGPELLIRYENEEAVDDSQLPKDRFSAERLKGVDSTLKIQPAELGDSAVYLCASSLDVSAGRRELFFGEGSRLTVL.

V is TRBV6-1 and J is TRBJ1-5, with D possibly being TRBD1 (6 bases). The CDR3 has 14 amino acids. The germline gives CDR1 MNHNS, CDR2 SASEGT. Trimming took 6 bases from V and 3 from J, leaving 12 bases between them. This chain's CDR3 is CASSPGTLNQPQHF. Written as DNA, the CDR3 is TGTGCCAGCAGCCCCGGGACACTCAATCAGCCCCAGCATTTT.

This clone came up a few times. The germline gene is not matched at one end of the junction; a read error may be the cause. This CDR3 is CSSSSMTDEKLFF. For the CDR3, the DNA is TGTTCCAGCAGCTCAATGACAGACGAAAAACTGTTTTTT. This chain connects TRBV7-9 to TRBJ1-4, with a possible D match to TRBD1 (5 bases). This CDR3 region has 13 residues. The germline V gene encodes CDR1 SEHNR and CDR2 FQNEAQ (reference sequence).

This clone turned up a few times. The chain links TRBV19 to TRBJ2-2, with D perhaps being TRBD1 or TRBD2 (6 bases each). The CDR3 runs to 15 residues. Trimming removed 5 bases at V and 2 bases at J, with 12 bases between. Germline-derived CDR1 and CDR2 are LNHDA and SQIVND (reference sequence). CDR3 bases: TGTGCCAGTAGTCTAGGGGGACTTAACACCGGGGAGCTGTTTTTT. Amino acids: CASSLGGLNTGELFF.

CDR3 DNA: TGTGCCAGCAGCTTGGGAGGGACAGCGAACACCGGGGAGCTGTTTTTT. Its protein is CASSLGGTANTGELFF. The V call is TRBV5-6, the J call TRBJ2-2, with TRBD1 identical over 7 bases. Germline CDR1 SGHDT, CDR2 YYEEEE. This CDR3 is 16 amino acids long. The V gene end was trimmed by 0 bases and the J gene end by 0 bases; junction bases not matched to a gene: 2. The whole variable domain, filled in from reference TRBV5-6 and TRBJ2-2, reads DAGVTQSPTHLIKTRGQQVTLRCSPKSGHDTVSWYQQALGQGPQFIFQYYEEEERQRGNFPDRFSGHQFPNYSSELNVNALLLGDSALYLCASSLGGTANTGELFFGEGSRLTVL.

The V gene is TRBV28, the J gene TRBJ2-7; possibly TRBD2 for D (5 bases). Germline CDR1 and CDR2: MDHEN and SYDVKM. Trimming cost V 6 bases and J 0 bases, with 12 bases left between them. The length of the CDR3 is 14 residues. The CDR3 DNA reads TGTGCCAGCAGCGCGGGCCTTCGCTCCTACGAGCAGTACTTC. Translation gives CASSAGLRSYEQYF. Full variable domain (missing parts from reference TRBV28 and TRBJ2-7): DVKVTQSSRYLVKRTGEKVFLECVQDMDHENMFWYRQDPGLGLRLIYFSYDVKMKEKGDIPEGYSVSREKKERFSLILESASTNQTSMYLCASSAGLRSYEQYFGPGTRLTVT.

In this sample, this clone turned up a few times. The J gene is TRBJ2-7, the V gene TRBV5-1; D gene ambiguous. CDR3 length: 14 amino acids. In germline, CDR1 is SGHRS, CDR2 YFSETQ. V lost 7 bases and J lost 2, with 16 bases in between. CDR3 nucleotides: TGCGCCAGCGGAGCTGCATTGAACACCTACGAGCAGTACTTC. Its protein is CASGAALNTYEQYF. The full variable domain, completed using reference TRBV5-1 and TRBJ2-7, is KAGVTQTPRYLIKTRGQQVTLSCSPISGHRSVSWYQQTPGQGLQFLFEYFSETQRNKGNFPGRFSGRQFSNSRSEMNVSTLELGDSALYLCASGAALNTYEQYFGPGTRLTVT.

The chain combines TRBV7-2 with TRBJ2-7; 9 nucleotides agree with TRBD1. This CDR3 spans 15 amino acids. Per the germline V gene, CDR1 is SGHTA and CDR2 is FQGNSA. With 3 bases clipped from V and 4 bases from J, the junction kept 7 bases outside the gene matches. The CDR3 DNA sequence: TGTGCCAGCAGCTTGAATCCGACAGGGGGGTACGAGCAGTACTTC. This codes for CASSLNPTGGYEQYF.

This chain uses TRBV29-1 with TRBJ2-1, with 14 bases identical to TRBD2. CDR1 and CDR2 (germline): SQVTM, ANQGSEA. This CDR3 has 15 amino acids. V gave up 7 bases and J gave up 10 bases; unmatched junction bases: 12. The CDR3 is CSGVRTSGRKGEQFF. The CDR3 DNA follows: TGCAGCGGTGTGAGGACTAGCGGGAGGAAAGGGGAGCAGTTCTTC.

The gene calls are TRBV7-9 and TRBJ2-7, with D possibly TRBD2 on 5 matching bases. CDR1 and CDR2 from the germline V gene are SEHNR and FQNEAQ (reference sequence). This CDR3 spans 15 amino acids. V gave up 1 base and J gave up 1 base, with 11 bases separating them. The CDR3 DNA follows: TGTGCCAGCAGCTTAGTTTCGGGAATTTCCTACGAGCAGTACTTC. This codes for CASSLVSGISYEQYF.

The chain employs TRBV19 and TRBJ2-1; 9 nucleotides agree with TRBD2. After removal of 6 bases from V and 3 bases from J, the junction contained 9 bases not matched to a gene. The germline V gene has CDR1 LNHDA and CDR2 SQIVND (reference sequence). The CDR3 is 16 amino acids. As DNA, the CDR3 is TGTGCCAGTAGCCCCGGGACTAGCATCCTCTACAATGAGCAGTTCTTC. Encoded protein: CASSPGTSILYNEQFF.

The rearrangement links TRBV29-1 to TRBJ1-1; 9 bases are a match to TRBD1. This CDR3 spans 15 amino acids. Germline CDR1 reads SQVTM; CDR2 reads ANQGSEA. V shed 7 bases, J shed 0 bases, and the junction held 9 bases outside the gene matches. The CDR3: CSAGGQGNMNTEAFF. In nucleotides, the CDR3 is TGCAGCGCCGGGGGACAGGGTAACATGAACACTGAAGCTTTCTTT.